This passage covers 21 T cell receptor beta chains from one sample sequenced in a study of shared clonotypes between healthy human individuals. Data came from immunoSEQ multiplex PCR; TCRdb stores just in-frame clones and leaves some out. This sample has approximately 940,000 clones, with roughly 72% found just once. The sequencing sample was made of memory CD4+ T cells sorted from blood. The subset here: CD45RA-negative fraction. Source of these receptors: a man between 18 and 35 years old in good health.

The V gene is TRBV27, the J gene TRBJ2-2; D possibly uses TRBD1 or TRBD2 (5 bases each). V was shortened by 6 bases and J by 4 bases, with 15 bases between the two germline ends. This CDR3 is built from 15 residues. Germline values: CDR1 MNHEY, CDR2 SMNVEV (reference sequence). CDR3 DNA sequence: TGTGCCAGCAGACCCGCCCGGGGCTCCACCGGGGAGCTGTTTTTT. Residues: CASRPARGSTGELFF.

Of note for this clone: Different DNA sequences within this sample yield the same CDR3. The V call is TRBV18, the J call TRBJ2-7, with 7 bases aligning to TRBD1. The CDR3 has 14 residues. Unmatched junction bases numbered 2, after V lost 2 bases and J lost 1 base. Germline lookup yields CDR1 KGHSH and CDR2 LQKENI. The CDR3 nucleotides read TGTGCCAGCTCACCAGGACAGGAGTCCTACGAGCAGTACTTC. Protein sequence: CASSPGQESYEQYF. Complete variable domain (other parts from reference TRBV18 and TRBJ2-7): NAGVMQNPRHLVRRRGQEARLRCSPMKGHSHVYWYRQLPEEGLKFMVYLQKENIIDESGMPKERFSAEFPKEGPSILRIQQVVRGDSAAYFCASSPGQESYEQYFGPGTRLTVT.

V and J are TRBV18 and TRBJ2-2; 13 bases map to TRBD2. CDR1 and CDR2 (germline): KGHSH, LQKENI. There are 16 residues in the CDR3. V was clipped by 3 bases and J by 7 bases; unmatched bases: 5. In DNA form, the CDR3 reads TGTGCCAGCTCACCGGGACTAGCGGGGTCAGGCGGGGAGCTGTTTTTT. This translates into CASSPGLAGSGGELFF.

The chain carries TRBV28 and TRBJ1-4; 9 positions match TRBD1. Trimming took 9 bases from V and 5 from J; bases not matched to a gene: 7. Germline V gene lookup returns CDR1 MDHEN and CDR2 SYDVKM. CDR3 size: 14 residues. CDR3: CASSTGGANEKLFF. CDR3 DNA: TGTGCCAGTTCGACAGGGGGGGCAAATGAAAAACTGTTTTTT. The full variable domain, with the rest looked up from reference TRBV28 and TRBJ1-4, is DVKVTQSSRYLVKRTGEKVFLECVQDMDHENMFWYRQDPGLGLRLIYFSYDVKMKEKGDIPEGYSVSREKKERFSLILESASTNQTSMYLCASSTGGANEKLFFGSGTQLSVL.

V gene TRBV28 combines with J gene TRBJ2-5; D could derive from TRBD1 or TRBD2 (5 bases each). V shed 6 bases and J shed 3 bases, with 14 bases lying between them. Germline V lookup: CDR1 MDHEN, CDR2 SYDVKM. This CDR3 comprises 14 residues. For the CDR3, the DNA is TGTGCCAGCAGGTCCGGGACGGGAAAAGAGACCCAGTACTTC. Translation: CASRSGTGKETQYF. The variable domain in full, with the rest retrieved from reference TRBV28 and TRBJ2-5, is DVKVTQSSRYLVKRTGEKVFLECVQDMDHENMFWYRQDPGLGLRLIYFSYDVKMKEKGDIPEGYSVSREKKERFSLILESASTNQTSMYLCASRSGTGKETQYFGPGTRLLVL.

V usage is TRBV5-1 and J usage is TRBJ1-4; a weak D match, TRBD1 (5 bases). Germline V CDR1 and CDR2: SGHRS, YFSETQ. This CDR3 has 16 amino acids. V was trimmed by 0 bases and J by 3 bases, leaving 12 bases between them. The CDR3 nucleotides are TGCGCCAGCAGCTTGGAGGCGGGGCTAGCTAATGAAAAACTGTTTTTT. This translates into CASSLEAGLANEKLFF.

V usage is TRBV5-1 and J usage is TRBJ2-1; D not resolved. This CDR3 comprises 14 residues. Trimming shortened V by 4 bases and J by 0 bases, and 8 bases separated the two germline ends. CDR1 SGHRS and CDR2 YFSETQ come from the germline V gene. CDR3 nucleotides: TGCGCCAGCAGCGACCCCAGCTCCTACAATGAGCAGTTCTTC. It specifies CASSDPSSYNEQFF. Full variable domain (outside the CDR3, taken from reference TRBV5-1 and TRBJ2-1): KAGVTQTPRYLIKTRGQQVTLSCSPISGHRSVSWYQQTPGQGLQFLFEYFSETQRNKGNFPGRFSGRQFSNSRSEMNVSTLELGDSALYLCASSDPSSYNEQFFGPGTRLTVL.

The chain employs TRBV7-6 and TRBJ2-3, with D perhaps given as TRBD1 or TRBD2 (6 bases each). V lost 0 bases to trimming and J lost 2 bases, with 18 bases between them. The CDR3 contains 18 residues. Per the germline V gene, CDR1 is SGHVS and CDR2 is FNYEAQ. The CDR3 DNA is TGTGCCAGCAGCTTAGCGGGGGGAGGACAGAGCCTCACAGATACGCAGTATTTT. Encoded protein: CASSLAGGGQSLTDTQYF.

The rearrangement joins TRBV6-6 to TRBJ1-3; possibly TRBD1 for D (6 bases). Deletions cut 7 bases from V and 0 bases from J, with 13 bases between. Germline V gene lookup returns CDR1 MNHNY and CDR2 SVGAGI (reference sequence). This CDR3 is 15 amino acids long. CDR3 in amino acids: CASTPDSGSGNTIYF. CDR3 nucleotides: TGTGCCAGCACTCCGGACAGTGGCTCTGGAAACACCATATATTTT.

This rearrangement joins TRBV6-5 to TRBJ1-6; a possible D gene is TRBD1 (5 bases). V gave up 4 bases and J gave up 7 bases, with 11 bases separating them. Germline CDR1 reads MNHEY; CDR2 reads SVGAGI. The CDR3 sequence is 14 residues long. In DNA, the CDR3 is TGTGCCAGCAGTTTCAGGGAGGGGAATTCACCCCTCCACTTT. Protein: CASSFREGNSPLHF.

The rearrangement uses TRBV13 and TRBJ2-5; D perhaps matches TRBD2 (5 bases). The germline gives CDR1 PRHDT, CDR2 FYEKMQ (reference sequence). The length of the CDR3 is 17 residues. V lost 5 bases, J lost 1 base, and 20 bases lay in between. CDR3 sequence reads: CASSPLGERRRQETQYF. CDR3 nucleotide sequence: TGTGCCAGCAGCCCGCTGGGAGAAAGGCGGCGCCAAGAGACCCAGTACTTC.

The chain recombines TRBV5-6 with TRBJ2-7; tentative D call: TRBD2 (6 bases). Germline V lookup: CDR1 SGHDT, CDR2 YYEEEE. The CDR3 runs to 18 residues. V gave up 5 bases and J gave up 6 bases, with 30 bases separating them. The CDR3 nucleotides read TGTGCCAGCAGGGAACTTGGGAGGACCGACACAACGAGGGGCGAGCAGTACTTC. It yields the protein CASRELGRTDTTRGEQYF.

V gene TRBV6-1 combines with J gene TRBJ2-2, with D tentatively TRBD2 (6 bases). Germline CDR1 MNHNS, CDR2 SASEGT. CDR3 length: 15 residues. Trimming took off 7 bases at V and 2 bases at J, with 14 bases between the two ends. The CDR3 loop reads CASTLGGVNTGELFF. The CDR3 bases are TGTGCCAGCACGCTAGGAGGGGTAAACACCGGGGAGCTGTTTTTT.

CDR3: CASRPSGIYTGELFF. For the CDR3, the DNA is TGTGCCAGCAGACCGAGCGGTATCTACACCGGGGAGCTGTTTTTT. The chain uses TRBV11-2 and TRBJ2-2, with D perhaps TRBD2 (5 bases). The V end lost 6 bases, the J end lost 3 bases, and 14 bases lay between the germline ends. The CDR3 sequence is 15 residues long. Germline lookup yields CDR1 SGHAT and CDR2 FQNNGV.

The chain links TRBV5-1 to TRBJ2-3; 8 positions match TRBD2. The CDR3 runs 14 residues. The germline V gene encodes CDR1 SGHRS and CDR2 YFSETQ. Trimming removed 5 bases from V and 6 bases from J; junction bases left unmatched: 8. CDR3 sequence (DNA): TGCGCCAGCAGGTCAGCGGGGGTAAGGGATACGCAGTATTTT. It yields the protein CASRSAGVRDTQYF.

The gene calls are TRBV2 and TRBJ2-3, with a weak D call TRBD1 (6 bases). V lost 9 bases and J lost 6, with 19 bases in between. This CDR3 spans 14 amino acids. Per the germline V gene, CDR1 is SNHLY and CDR2 is FYNNEI. DNA of the CDR3: TGTGCCAGTGCTGGACAGCGAGTCGGGGATACGCAGTATTTT. This encodes CASAGQRVGDTQYF.

Only a few counts were recorded for this clone. The sample holds other DNA sequences that translate to the same CDR3. The J gene is TRBJ1-4, the V gene TRBV2; D perhaps matches TRBD1 (5 bases). The length of the CDR3 is 17 residues. V was clipped by 0 bases and J by 0 bases, with 11 bases between them. CDR1 and CDR2 from the germline V gene are SNHLY and FYNNEI. The CDR3 region has the DNA TGTGCCAGCAGTGAAGCGGGGACGGGGGCAACTAATGAAAAACTGTTTTTT. It specifies CASSEAGTGATNEKLFF. Full variable domain (remainder filled in from reference TRBV2 and TRBJ1-4): EPEVTQTPSHQVTQMGQEVILRCVPISNHLYFYWYRQILGQKVEFLVSFYNNEISEKSEIFDDQFSVERPDGSNFTLKIRSTKLEDSAMYFCASSEAGTGATNEKLFFGSGTQLSVL.

The sample holds a few counts of this clone. Other nucleotide sequences from this sample produce the same CDR3. This chain joins TRBV18 and TRBJ1-5; D ambiguous. CDR3 length: 13 residues. The ends were cut back, 3 bases at V and 2 bases at J, with 5 bases in the middle. Per germline, CDR1 KGHSH and CDR2 LQKENI. The CDR3 region is CASSPAGNQPQHF. CDR3 sequence (DNA): TGTGCCAGCTCACCGGCGGGCAATCAGCCCCAGCATTTT.

The rearrangement joins TRBV28 to TRBJ2-7; D is ambiguous. V gave up 2 bases and J gave up 7 bases, with 15 bases separating them. Germline V gene data show CDR1 as MDHEN and CDR2 as SYDVKM. This CDR3 region has 14 residues. CDR3 bases: TGTGCCAGCAGTTTACCAGACTTTAAGGGAGAGCAGTACTTC. Amino acids: CASSLPDFKGEQYF.

This clone turned up a few times. The chain links TRBV30 to TRBJ1-4, with a tentative D call TRBD1 (5 bases). The germline V and J ends were trimmed by 0 bases and 10 bases, with 15 bases remaining between them. Germline V gene data show CDR1 as GTSNPN and CDR2 as SVGIG (reference sequence). This CDR3 spans 14 amino acids. The CDR3 DNA is TGTGCCTGGAGTGTACGGGGGGGTGGTGGAAAACTGTTTTTT. Protein: CAWSVRGGGGKLFF.

The chain carries TRBV5-1 and TRBJ2-2; D is perhaps TRBD2 (5 bases). CDR3 length: 13 amino acids. Germline lookup yields CDR1 SGHRS and CDR2 YFSETQ. Trimming removed 4 bases from V and 6 bases from J, with 10 bases in between. CDR3 sequence: CASSESEAGELFF. The CDR3 nucleotides read TGCGCCAGCAGCGAGTCGGAGGCCGGGGAGCTGTTTTTT.